The rows below give T cell receptor beta chains drawn from one sample of a study of OX40 agonist ivuxolimab in advanced cancers. The assay was immunoSEQ multiplex PCR, and TCRdb's table has in-frame clones only and misses some. The data show fewer than 95,000 clones, approximately 85% seen once. The specimen was CD4+ or CD8+ T cells sorted from blood, collected in a trial of the OX40 agonist ivuxolimab. The receptors shown here come from an adult with an advanced solid tumor such as melanoma, head and neck, liver or kidney cancer. Each CDR3 is given without its conserved first and last residue. Each record gives: J gene, V gene, CDR3 protein.

TRBJ1-2 | TRBV6-5 | ASSYDRGGGYT
TRBJ2-2 | TRBV7-2 | ASSRGQNTGELF
TRBJ1-1 | TRBV6-5 | ASSRLQGARTEAF
TRBJ1-4 | TRBV5-8 | ASRQQGEKLF
TRBJ1-2 | TRBV10-3 | AISESLDGRGYT
TRBJ1-1 | TRBV30 | AWSLNRNTEAF
TRBJ1-2 | TRBV19 | ASSPGLDYGYT
TRBJ2-2 | TRBV10-3 | ATKGGELF
TRBJ2-7 | TRBV5-1 | ASSLAYRGASYEQY
TRBJ1-2 | TRBV5-1 | ASSPGQTGYT
TRBJ2-7 | TRBV27 | ASGWHEGEQY
TRBJ2-5 | TRBV2 | ASSGSSEGFTPGQWKETQY
TRBJ1-4 | TRBV30 | AWSVRVRNEKLF
TRBJ1-2 | TRBV30 | AWSVLGGYT
TRBJ1-1 | TRBV18 | ASSPPVREAF
TRBJ2-5 | TRBV5-4 | ASSSLAGGLGTQY
TRBJ1-1 | TRBV5-4 | ASSWVGGSEAF
TRBJ1-2 | TRBV27 | ASRPRGRDRGIGYT
TRBJ2-2 | TRBV7-2 | ASQTSRNTGELF
TRBJ2-5 | TRBV5-1 | ASSLHLLGQETQY
TRBJ2-3 | TRBV10-2 | ASSDGTGGTDTQY
TRBJ1-2 | TRBV6-1 | ASSGRGQGGKESYGYT
TRBJ2-5 | TRBV27 | ASSHRGGETQY
TRBJ1-4 | TRBV7-6 | ASSTLGQGTNEKLF
TRBJ2-2 | TRBV6-5 | ASSPTIQRTGELF
TRBJ2-2 | TRBV2 | ASRVPGQGAGELF
TRBJ2-7 | TRBV7-2 | ASHLGGPLSYEQY
TRBJ2-5 | TRBV7-8 | ASSFSVGTPETQY
TRBJ1-2 | TRBV7-3 | ASSYAGVGYT